This T cell receptor beta chain was observed in a study of CD8 T cells in ankylosing spondylitis. Findings of the study overall: Disease-linked clones reportedly showed significant enrichment in matched ankylosing spondylitis synovial fluid. A TCR beta motif of 8 or 9 highly homologous variants appeared characteristic of ankylosing spondylitis blood.

Quantitative 5'-RACE with molecular barcodes generated TCR beta libraries. TCRdb analysed the 5' RACE reads with MiXCR anew, one entry per CDR3 protein. Of some 200,000 distinct CDR3 sequences detected, approximately 7.3% appear once; the ten largest clones hold approximately 15%. In its sample, this clonotype was seen many times. Antigen: not known. Trimming left V 4 bases short and J 7 bases short, with 17 bases between. The CDR3 loop spans 14 amino acids. Per the germline V gene, CDR1 is LNHNV and CDR2 is YYDKDF (reference sequence). The J gene is TRBJ2-7, the V gene TRBV15, with D possibly matching TRBD2 (5 bases). The sequenced sample consisted of blood, either unsorted or a sorted T cell fraction (not recorded which). The receptor was derived from a male donor with ankylosing spondylitis. CDR3 residues: CATSTTSSVGEQYF. CDR3 DNA sequence: TGTGCCACCAGCACAACTAGTTCGGTCGGGGAGCAGTACTTC.